Listed here are 15 T cell receptor beta chains from one sample, sequenced in a study of T cells in Graves' hyperthyroidism and ophthalmopathy. It was RNA transcripts that yielded the amplified TCR beta CDR3 regions. HTBI primers were used for first-round RT-PCR of the TCR CDR3. TCRdb re-called the multiplex PCR reads with MiXCR, one entry per CDR3 protein. The sample holds about 560,000 distinct CDR3 sequences, approximately 15% seen once. The sequencing input was blood. All receptors come from a woman aged 18 to 35 with Graves' hyperthyroidism.

The chain links TRBV2 to TRBJ2-7; D gene unclear. Trimming removed 4 bases from V and 2 bases from J, with 12 bases in between. Germline V CDR1 and CDR2: SNHLY, FYNNEI. The CDR3 has 14 amino acids. CDR3 protein: CASSGTPITYEQYF. CDR3 nucleotide sequence: TGTGCCAGCAGTGGGACGCCAATCACCTACGAGCAGTACTTC.

This clonotype showed up just a few times. The rearrangement uses TRBV12-3 or TRBV12-4 and TRBJ2-2, with 10 bases lining up with TRBD1. There are 18 residues in the CDR3. With V trimmed by 2 bases and J by 5 bases, 11 bases remained unmatched. The CDR3 nucleotides are TGTGCCAGCAGTTTAAGGGACAGGGGCAAGGGAAGGACCGGGGAGCTGTTTTTT. Translation gives CASSLRDRGKGRTGELFF.

The J gene is TRBJ1-2, the V gene TRBV3-1, with D possibly matching TRBD1 (5 bases). This CDR3 comprises 12 residues. V was shortened by 0 bases and J by 12 bases, with 11 bases between the two germline ends. The germline V gene has CDR1 LGHDT and CDR2 YNNKEL (reference sequence). CDR3 residues: CASSQEERGHTF. For the CDR3, the DNA is TGTGCCAGCAGCCAAGAGGAAAGGGGCCACACCTTC.

This clonotype was seen repeatedly, ten times or more. V usage is TRBV6-2 or TRBV6-3 and J usage is TRBJ2-7; 8 bases are a match to TRBD1. The CDR3 sequence is 14 residues long. The junction had 4 bases not matched to a gene; V was cut back by 6 bases and J by 0 bases. Germline lookup yields CDR1 MNHEY and CDR2 SVGEGT. DNA of the CDR3: TGTGCCAGCAGAGAAACAGGGGGCTCCTACGAGCAGTACTTC. It encodes CASRETGGSYEQYF.

This clonotype was counted only a few times. The rearrangement links TRBV7-6 to TRBJ2-7; TRBD1 is a possible D gene (6 bases). V lost 5 bases and J 0 bases, leaving 20 bases between the germline ends. CDR3 length: 17 amino acids. The germline CDR1 and CDR2 sequences are SGHVS and FNYEAQ. CDR3 residues: CASSTTGRGGSSYEQYF. Written as DNA, the CDR3 is TGTGCCAGCAGCACCACAGGGAGAGGCGGGTCCTCCTACGAGCAGTACTTC.

This clonotype was recorded many times. J is TRBJ1-2 and V is TRBV25-1, with D perhaps TRBD1 (6 bases). Germline V gene sequence: CDR1 MGHDK, CDR2 SYGVNS. The CDR3 is made up of 15 amino acids. V shed 1 base and J shed 5 bases, with 14 bases lying between them. The CDR3: CASSESGRGWYGYTF. As DNA, the CDR3 is TGTGCCAGCAGTGAATCGGGCAGGGGATGGTATGGCTACACCTTC.

This clonotype came up a few times. The J gene is TRBJ2-7, the V gene TRBV20-1, with TRBD2 matching 9 bases. Germline CDR1 is DFQATT and CDR2 is SNEGSKA (reference sequence). The CDR3 consists of 13 residues. V was pared by 0 bases and J by 10 bases, with 7 bases of the junction left unmatched. CDR3 in amino acids: CSAREPSGEEQYF. The CDR3 DNA sequence: TGCAGTGCTAGAGAACCTAGCGGGGAGGAACAGTACTTC.

The rearrangement joins TRBV5-1 to TRBJ2-6; either TRBD1 or TRBD2 may fit D (5 bases each). The CDR3 has 15 residues. Germline V CDR1 and CDR2: SGHRS, YFSETQ. V gave up 2 bases and J gave up 2 bases, with 8 bases separating them. The CDR3 is CASSLEGTGANVLTF. CDR3 DNA: TGCGCCAGCAGCTTAGAGGGGACTGGGGCCAACGTCCTGACTTTC.

This clonotype was counted between two and nine times. The V and J genes are TRBV4-1 and TRBJ1-6; the D is unclear. Trimming pared 0 bases from V and 8 bases from J, leaving 14 bases between. The length of the CDR3 is 16 residues. The germline V gene encodes CDR1 MGHRA and CDR2 YSYEKL. The CDR3 DNA reads TGCGCCAGCAGCCAAGATCGTGGAGGGATCCATTCACCCCTCCACTTT. Its translation: CASSQDRGGIHSPLHF.

This clonotype was seen many times. This sequence joins TRBV12-3 or TRBV12-4 and TRBJ2-1, with D possibly matching TRBD2 (6 bases). The CDR3 loop spans 12 amino acids. V lost 5 bases to trimming and J lost 9 bases, with 11 bases between them. Written as DNA, the CDR3 is TGTGCCAGCAGTCCTCAGGAGGGTGAGCAGTTCTTC. Its protein is CASSPQEGEQFF.

V gene TRBV12-3 or TRBV12-4 combines with J gene TRBJ1-1, with TRBD1 matching over 10 bases. Trimming removed 0 bases from V and 6 bases from J; junction bases left unmatched: 1. This CDR3 spans 14 amino acids. CDR3 protein: CASSLAGQGAEAFF. CDR3 in DNA: TGTGCCAGCAGTTTAGCCGGACAGGGGGCTGAAGCTTTCTTT.

The V call is TRBV6-4, the J call TRBJ2-3; D is possibly TRBD1 or TRBD2 (5 bases each). Germline values: CDR1 MRHNA, CDR2 SNTAGT. V was shortened by 2 bases and J by 8 bases, with 5 bases between the two germline ends. The CDR3 extends over 11 amino acids. CDR3 nucleotide sequence: TGTGCCAGCAGTGACGGGGGTACGCAGTATTTT. Its protein is CASSDGGTQYF.

The V gene is TRBV28, the J gene TRBJ2-1; D is possibly TRBD2 (5 bases). The V gene lost 5 bases and the J gene lost 3 bases, with 11 bases spanning the gap. CDR1 MDHEN and CDR2 SYDVKM come from the germline V gene. There are 14 residues in the CDR3. The CDR3 sequence: CASSGGPRYNEQFF. In DNA, the CDR3 is TGTGCCAGCAGTGGCGGGCCTCGCTACAATGAGCAGTTCTTC.

The V gene is TRBV5-1, the J gene TRBJ1-3; TRBD1 might be the D (6 bases). Germline V lookup: CDR1 SGHRS, CDR2 YFSETQ. The CDR3 has 15 amino acids. The V end was cut by 1 base, the J end by 3 bases, with 11 bases between. The CDR3 DNA follows: TGCGCCAGCAGCTTGACAGGGAGGTATGGAAACACCATATATTTT. Its translation is CASSLTGRYGNTIYF.

In its sample, this clonotype was seen many times. The chain employs TRBV2 and TRBJ1-2, with TRBD1 identical over 7 bases. V lost 3 bases and J lost 6; bases outside the gene matches: 7. CDR3 length: 14 residues. The V gene's germline CDR1 is SNHLY and CDR2 FYNNEI. As DNA, the CDR3 is TGTGCCAGCAGTGATCTTGACAGGGCCGATGGCTACACCTTC. Protein product: CASSDLDRADGYTF.